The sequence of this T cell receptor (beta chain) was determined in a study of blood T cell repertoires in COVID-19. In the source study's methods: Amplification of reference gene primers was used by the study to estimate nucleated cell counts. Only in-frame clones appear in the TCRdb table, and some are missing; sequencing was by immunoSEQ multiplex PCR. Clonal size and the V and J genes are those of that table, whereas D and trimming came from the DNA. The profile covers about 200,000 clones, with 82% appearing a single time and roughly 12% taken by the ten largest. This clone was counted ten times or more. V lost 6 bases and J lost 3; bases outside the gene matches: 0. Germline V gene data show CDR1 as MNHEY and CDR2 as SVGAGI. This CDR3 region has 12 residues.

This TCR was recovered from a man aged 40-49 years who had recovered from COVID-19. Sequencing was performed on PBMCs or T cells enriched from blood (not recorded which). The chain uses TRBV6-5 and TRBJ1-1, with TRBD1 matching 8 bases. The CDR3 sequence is CASRDRDTEAFF. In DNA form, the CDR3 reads TGTGCCAGCAGGGACAGGGACACTGAAGCTTTCTTT.